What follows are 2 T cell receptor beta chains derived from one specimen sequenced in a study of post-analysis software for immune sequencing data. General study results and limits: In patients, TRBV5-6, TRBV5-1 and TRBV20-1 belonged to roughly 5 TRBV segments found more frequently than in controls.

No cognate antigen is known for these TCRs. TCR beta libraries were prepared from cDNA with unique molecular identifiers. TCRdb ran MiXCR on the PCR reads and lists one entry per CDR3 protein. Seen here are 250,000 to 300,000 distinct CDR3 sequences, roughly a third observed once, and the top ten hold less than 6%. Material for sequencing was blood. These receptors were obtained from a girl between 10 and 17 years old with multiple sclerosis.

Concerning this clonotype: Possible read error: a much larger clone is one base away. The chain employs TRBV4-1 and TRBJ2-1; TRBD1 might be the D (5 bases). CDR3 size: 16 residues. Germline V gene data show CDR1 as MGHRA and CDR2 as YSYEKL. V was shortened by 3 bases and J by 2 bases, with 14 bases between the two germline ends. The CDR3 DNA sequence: TGCGCCAGCAGCCACCCCAGGGAAAACCCCTACAATGAGCAGTTCTTC. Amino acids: CASSHPRENPYNEQFF.

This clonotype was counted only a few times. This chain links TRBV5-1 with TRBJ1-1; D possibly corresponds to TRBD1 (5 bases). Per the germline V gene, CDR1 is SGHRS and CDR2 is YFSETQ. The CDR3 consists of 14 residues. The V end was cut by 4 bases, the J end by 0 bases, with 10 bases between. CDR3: CASSPGLMNTEAFF. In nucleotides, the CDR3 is TGCGCCAGCAGCCCGGGACTTATGAACACTGAAGCTTTCTTT.